This is a list of T cell receptor beta chains from one sample in a study of regulatory T cells in long-lasting Graves disease. In TCRdb, the multiplex PCR reads were re-called with MiXCR into one record per CDR3 protein. The sample lists under 500,000 distinct CDR3 sequences; around 21% were seen once. This specimen was peripheral blood mononuclear cells (PBMCs), taken when the disease was refractory, from a patient treated with antithyroid drugs. Every receptor here comes from a female donor with Graves disease. Both conserved end residues are part of each CDR3. A D gene is named only where the DNA matches it firmly. Expanded clones get a size class; other rows say once, few or many, or leave the size out.

D	V	size	J	CDR3	DNA
TRBD1	TRBV9	few	TRBJ1-1	CASSASAQGARWTEAFF	TGTGCCAGCAGCGCCTCCGCACAGGGGGCGAGGTGGACTGAAGCTTTCTTT
NA	TRBV27	NA	TRBJ2-7	CASSLGVRREQYF	TGTGCCAGCAGTTTAGGGGTTAGGCGCGAGCAGTACTTC
NA	TRBV11-2	many	TRBJ2-5	CASSLVGKETQYF	TGTGCCAGCAGCTTAGTAGGGAAAGAGACCCAGTACTTC
TRBD1	TRBV11-2	many	TRBJ2-7	CASSLEGDRGYEQYF	TGTGCCAGCAGCTTAGAAGGGGACAGGGGCTACGAGCAGTACTTC
TRBD1	TRBV5-1	NA	TRBJ1-1	CASSRQGPSWGTEAFF	TGCGCCAGCAGCCGACAGGGACCCTCCTGGGGCACTGAAGCTTTCTTT
NA	TRBV29-1	few	TRBJ2-7	CSAGGVNQQYF	TGCAGCGCCGGCGGGGTGAACCAGCAGTACTTC
NA	TRBV29-1	many	TRBJ1-1	CSVERGIGSTEAFF	TGCAGCGTTGAAAGGGGGATCGGTAGTACTGAAGCTTTCTTT
NA	TRBV12-3/TRBV12-4	few	TRBJ1-3	CASSFTANSGNTIYF	TGTGCCAGCAGTTTTACAGCAAACTCTGGAAACACCATATATTTT
TRBD2	TRBV6-1	few	TRBJ2-2	CASNLDLSGSSGTGELFF	TGTGCCAGCAATCTTGATTTGAGCGGGAGCTCCGGCACCGGGGAGCTGTTTTTT
NA	TRBV5-1	few	TRBJ2-7	CASSLEPAKTYEQYF	TGCGCCAGCAGCTTGGAGCCAGCCAAAACCTACGAGCAGTACTTC
NA	TRBV4-1	NA	TRBJ2-7	CASSLDRSREQYF	TGCGCCAGCAGCCTAGACAGGAGCCGCGAGCAGTACTTC
TRBD1	TRBV12-3/TRBV12-4	NA	TRBJ1-2	CASSRPGQARHGYTF	TGTGCCAGCAGCCGACCCGGACAGGCGAGGCATGGCTACACCTTC
NA	TRBV9	NA	TRBJ2-5	CASSGSIQETQYF	TGTGCCAGCAGCGGTAGCATTCAAGAGACCCAGTACTTC
TRBD2	TRBV12-3/TRBV12-4	many	TRBJ2-7	CASGSGIAFEQYF	TGTGCCAGCGGTAGCGGGATCGCGTTCGAGCAGTACTTC
NA	TRBV12-3/TRBV12-4	many	TRBJ2-2	CASSFSGGIGSGELFF	TGTGCCAGCAGTTTTTCTGGAGGGATTGGTTCCGGGGAGCTGTTTTTT
NA	TRBV6-2/TRBV6-3	many	TRBJ1-1	CASSRGTEAFF	TGTGCCAGCAGTCGGGGGACTGAAGCTTTCTTT
TRBD1	TRBV5-1	few	TRBJ1-1	CASSEGTYGTARGTEAFF	TGCGCCAGCAGCGAAGGGACATACGGGACAGCGAGGGGCACTGAAGCTTTCTTT
NA	TRBV7-2	many	TRBJ2-5	CASSFGYETQYF	TGTGCCAGCAGCTTTGGGTACGAAACCCAGTACTTC
NA	TRBV10-3	many	TRBJ1-2	CAIRTVGGYTF	TGTGCCATCAGGACCGTCGGCGGCTACACCTTC
NA	TRBV5-6	NA	TRBJ1-2	CASRPGINYGYTF	TGTGCCAGCAGACCCGGGATAAACTATGGCTACACCTTC
TRBD1	TRBV19	few	TRBJ1-5	CASATSTGGQGVWRPQHF	TGTGCCAGTGCCACCTCGACTGGGGGACAGGGGGTTTGGCGGCCCCAGCATTTT